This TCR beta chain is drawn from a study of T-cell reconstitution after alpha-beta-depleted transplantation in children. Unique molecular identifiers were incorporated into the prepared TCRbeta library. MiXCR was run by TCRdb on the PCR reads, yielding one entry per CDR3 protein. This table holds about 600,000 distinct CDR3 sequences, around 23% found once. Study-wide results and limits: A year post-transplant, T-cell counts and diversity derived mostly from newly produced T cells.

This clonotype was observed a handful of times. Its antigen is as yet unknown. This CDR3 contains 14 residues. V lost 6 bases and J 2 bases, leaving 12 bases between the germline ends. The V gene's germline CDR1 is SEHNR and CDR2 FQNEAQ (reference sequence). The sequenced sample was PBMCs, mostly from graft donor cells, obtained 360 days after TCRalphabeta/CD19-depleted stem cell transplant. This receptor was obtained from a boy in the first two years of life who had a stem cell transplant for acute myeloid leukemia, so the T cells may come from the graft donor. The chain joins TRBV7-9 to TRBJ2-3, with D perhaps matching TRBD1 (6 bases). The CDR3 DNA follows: TGTGCCAGCAGACAGGGACCCCACACAGATACGCAGTATTTT. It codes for CASRQGPHTDTQYF.